These 21 T cell receptor beta chains came from one sample sequenced in a study of T cell responses to AZD1222 COVID-19 vaccine. TCRdb keeps only in-frame clones here, not all; method: immunoSEQ multiplex PCR. Of tens of thousands of clones in the sample, around 84% are singletons; the top ten hold 20% to 25%. The source was peripheral blood, collected on day 0 of AZD1222 vaccination. The receptors derive from an adult in good health.

In its sample, this clone was seen once. The chain is built from TRBV15 and TRBJ2-1, with D unresolved. The CDR3 contains 12 residues. The germline CDR1 and CDR2 sequences are LNHNV and YYDKDF (reference sequence). Trimming pared 3 bases from V and 7 bases from J, leaving 7 bases between. CDR3 residues: CATSSDWNEQFF. In DNA form, the CDR3 reads TGTGCCACCAGCAGCGACTGGAATGAGCAGTTCTTC. Combining the CDR3 with reference TRBV15 and TRBJ2-1 gives the whole variable domain DAMVIQNPRYQVTQFGKPVTLSCSQTLNHNVMYWYQQKSSQAPKLLFHYYDKDFNNEADTPDNFQSRRPNTSFCFLDIRSPGLGDTAMYLCATSSDWNEQFFGPGTRLTVL.

In regard to this clone: At the DNA level, this CDR3 is encoded by other sequences in the same sample as well. J is TRBJ1-6 and V is TRBV7-8, with 9 bases fitting TRBD1. The V gene's germline CDR1 is SGHVS and CDR2 FQNEAQ. V dropped 3 bases and J dropped 7; count of bases not matched to a gene: 4. The CDR3 spans 15 residues. The CDR3 region is CASSFGQGQNSPLHF. The CDR3 bases are TGTGCCAGCAGCTTCGGACAGGGGCAGAATTCACCCCTCCACTTT.

The chain recombines TRBV6-5 with TRBJ1-5, with D unclear. Trimming took off 0 bases at V and 1 base at J, with 10 bases between the two ends. Germline V gene data show CDR1 as MNHEY and CDR2 as SVGAGI. CDR3 length equals 16 residues. CDR3 protein: CASSYSNVGSNQPQHF. The CDR3 coding sequence is TGTGCCAGCAGTTACTCGAATGTGGGAAGCAATCAGCCCCAGCATTTT.

This clone was recorded a few times. CDR3 region: CATSRDLLAGFHEQYF. As DNA, the CDR3 is TGTGCCACCAGCAGAGACCTTTTAGCGGGATTTCACGAGCAGTACTTC. This chain joins TRBV15 and TRBJ2-7; 8 bases fit TRBD2. With V trimmed by 0 bases and J by 5 bases, 9 bases remained unmatched. The CDR3 spans 16 residues. The germline V gene has CDR1 LNHNV and CDR2 YYDKDF (reference sequence).

This clone occurred a few times. The V call is TRBV30, the J call TRBJ1-1; D not resolved. Trimming stripped 0 bases from V and 6 bases from J, with 14 bases between. CDR1 is GTSNPN and CDR2 is SVGIG in the germline V gene (reference sequence). CDR3 length: 14 amino acids. CDR3 coding DNA: TGTGCCTGGAGTGTATCCGGGGATGGGGCTGAAGCTTTCTTT. Translation: CAWSVSGDGAEAFF.

The V and J genes are TRBV6-2 or TRBV6-3 and TRBJ2-1, with D maybe TRBD2 (6 bases). V was trimmed by 3 bases and J by 8 bases, leaving 17 bases between them. The length of the CDR3 is 15 residues. Germline V gene sequence: CDR1 MNHEY, CDR2 SVGEGT. The CDR3 DNA reads as TGTGCCAGCAGTTATGAGCGGGTTGATAGCGATGAGCAGTTCTTC. Residues: CASSYERVDSDEQFF.

This chain joins TRBV5-1 and TRBJ1-1; 10 bases line up with TRBD1. The CDR3 runs 18 residues. V lost 4 bases to trimming and J lost 1 base; unmatched junction nucleotides: 13. Germline V gene lookup returns CDR1 SGHRS and CDR2 YFSETQ. The CDR3 sequence is CASSPGDRGQVRNTEAFF. The CDR3 DNA sequence: TGCGCCAGCAGCCCAGGAGACAGGGGGCAGGTGAGGAACACTGAAGCTTTCTTT.

This chain connects TRBV2 to TRBJ2-7, with D possibly matching TRBD1 (6 bases). Looked up from germline, CDR1 is SNHLY and CDR2 is FYNNEI. The CDR3 loop spans 15 amino acids. Between the trimmed V and J ends, which lost 7 bases and 4 bases, there was a span of 20 bases. In DNA form, the CDR3 reads TGTGCCAGCACCCCCACCCAGGGGTCTTTATACGAGCAGTACTTC. It translates to CASTPTQGSLYEQYF.

The chain has TRBV29-1 and TRBJ1-1; 7 bases align to TRBD1. V lost 3 bases and J lost 5; bases outside the gene matches: 6. The length of the CDR3 is 13 residues. Germline CDR1 is SQVTM and CDR2 is ANQGSEA. CDR3 nucleotides: TGCAGCGTTGATGCCAGGGGGGAAACTGAAGCTTTCTTT. As protein: CSVDARGETEAFF.

This clone has only a few counts. The chain employs TRBV5-4 and TRBJ2-5; TRBD2 matches 12 bases. The CDR3 is 17 residues long. Per germline, CDR1 SGHNT and CDR2 YYREEE (reference sequence). J lost 2 bases, V lost 4 bases, and 9 bases had no gene match. Written as DNA, the CDR3 is TGTGCCAGCAGCGACCCCCTACTAGCGGGGGGACAAGAGACCCAGTACTTC. Translating it yields CASSDPLLAGGQETQYF.

This chain uses TRBV30 with TRBJ1-3, with D maybe TRBD1 (6 bases). Trimming left V 6 bases short and J 2 bases short, with 14 bases between. The CDR3 contains 14 residues. From germline, CDR1 is GTSNPN and CDR2 SVGIG (reference sequence). CDR3 residues: CACLGGLTGNTIYF. CDR3 sequence (DNA): TGTGCCTGTCTCGGGGGCCTAACTGGAAACACCATATATTTT.

This clone was counted only a few times. V usage is TRBV6-5 and J usage is TRBJ2-7; D remains ambiguous. The germline V gene encodes CDR1 MNHEY and CDR2 SVGAGI. Trimming left V 5 bases short and J 3 bases short, with 11 bases between. The CDR3 is 13 amino acids. CDR3 residues: CASSQKFLYEQYF. Written as DNA, the CDR3 is TGTGCCAGCAGTCAAAAATTCCTCTACGAGCAGTACTTC.

The gene calls are TRBV7-9 and TRBJ1-3, with a tentative D call TRBD1 (6 bases). Germline V gene sequence: CDR1 SEHNR, CDR2 FQNEAQ (reference sequence). V lost 1 base, J lost 4 bases, and 11 bases lay in between. CDR3 length: 15 residues. The CDR3, as DNA: TGTGCCAGCAGCTTAGGGGGGACACCAGGAAACACCATATATTTT. Translated: CASSLGGTPGNTIYF.

V gene TRBV10-3 combines with J gene TRBJ2-3; 9 bases match TRBD2. In germline, CDR1 is ENHRY, CDR2 SYGVKD. This CDR3 is 17 amino acids long. Trimming took 2 bases from V and 2 from J; bases not matched to a gene: 8. Written as DNA, the CDR3 is TGTGCCATCAGTGAGAGACTAGCGGCCTACGACACAGATACGCAGTATTTT. It yields the protein CAISERLAAYDTDTQYF.

This clone was found once. V usage is TRBV21-1 and J usage is TRBJ1-5. TRBV21-1 is designated a pseudogene. The CDR3 sequence is 13 residues long. The CDR3 region has the DNA TGTGCCAGCATCCAGGACCGTGATCAGCCCCAGCATTTT. This sequence encodes CASIQDRDQPQHF.

The chain links TRBV11-2 to TRBJ1-6, with TRBD1 identical over 7 bases. J lost 5 bases, V lost 5 bases, and 6 bases had no gene match. CDR3 length equals 15 residues. Germline lookup yields CDR1 SGHAT and CDR2 FQNNGV. The CDR3 here is CASSKRTGDNSPLHF. In DNA form, the CDR3 reads TGTGCCAGCAGCAAACGGACAGGAGATAATTCACCCCTCCACTTT. Looking up the rest from reference TRBV11-2 and TRBJ1-6 gives the full variable domain: EAGVAQSPRYKIIEKRQSVAFWCNPISGHATLYWYQQILGQGPKLLIQFQNNGVVDDSQLPKDRFSAERLKGVDSTLKIQPAKLEDSAVYLCASSKRTGDNSPLHFGNGTRLTVT.

The CDR3 DNA reads TGTGCCAGCAGCGGCGCTTTACACAGGGGTTCCTACGAGCAGTACTTC. The encoded protein is CASSGALHRGSYEQYF. The rearrangement links TRBV5-4 to TRBJ2-7; TRBD1 matches 7 bases. This CDR3 region has 16 residues. Germline V lookup: CDR1 SGHNT, CDR2 YYREEE (reference sequence). J lost 1 base, V lost 4 bases, and 11 bases had no gene match.

V is TRBV6-1 and J is TRBJ2-6; 11 positions match TRBD2. The CDR3 runs to 19 residues. Trimming removed 0 bases from V and 3 bases from J; junction bases left unmatched: 7. Germline V gene sequence: CDR1 MNHNS, CDR2 SASEGT. The CDR3 DNA sequence: TGTGCCAGCAGTGAAGCGCTTAGCGGGGGGGCCGGTGGGGCCAACGTCCTGACTTTC. Translation: CASSEALSGGAGGANVLTF.

The chain has TRBV12-3 or TRBV12-4 and TRBJ1-5, with D uncertain. The CDR3 length is 13 residues. Trimming stripped 1 base from V and 0 bases from J, with 1 base between. The DNA of the CDR3 is TGTGCCAGCAGTTTAGGTAGCAATCAGCCCCAGCATTTT. Its translation: CASSLGSNQPQHF.

The rearrangement links TRBV19 to TRBJ2-3; 10 nucleotides line up with TRBD2. The CDR3 totals 16 residues. Germline lookup yields CDR1 LNHDA and CDR2 SQIVND (reference sequence). With V trimmed by 1 base and J by 4 bases, 5 bases remained unmatched. This chain's CDR3 is CASSIGIAGGADTQYF. CDR3 coding DNA: TGTGCCAGTAGTATAGGGATAGCGGGAGGAGCAGATACGCAGTATTTT.

The chain combines TRBV3-1 (or the pseudogene TRBV3-2) with TRBJ2-7, with 7 bases matching TRBD1. This CDR3 has 15 amino acids. From germline, CDR1 is LGHDT and CDR2 YNNKEL (reference sequence). The V and J ends lost 3 bases and 5 bases, in that order; junction bases with no gene match: 10. In DNA, the CDR3 is TGTGCCAGCAGCCAGGGACAGCACCGTGGAAACGAGCAGTACTTC. Translating gives CASSQGQHRGNEQYF.